These 32 T cell receptor beta chains originate from one sample sequenced in a study of cytomegalovirus exposure and HLA in healthy donors. Primers included in the PCR were 60 Vbeta and 13 Jbeta primers. The repertoire was sequenced with immunoSEQ multiplex PCR; TCRdb's copy has only in-frame clones and lacks some. The data show about 120,000 clones, 70% to 80% seen once. The sequenced sample consisted of PBMCs. The receptors here all came from a woman aged 40 to 50 in good health and CMV-seropositive.

V gene TRBV7-8 combines with J gene TRBJ1-2; 8 bases fit TRBD1. With V trimmed by 5 bases and J by 12 bases, 5 bases remained unmatched. The CDR3 consists of 11 residues. CDR1 is SGHVS and CDR2 is FQNEAQ in the germline V gene. The CDR3 sequence: CASSAGTGHTF. CDR3 nucleotide sequence: TGTGCCAGCAGCGCGGGGACAGGACACACCTTC.

This chain links TRBV5-4 with TRBJ2-7; TRBD2 aligns across 7 bases. The J segment lost 3 bases and the V segment lost 7 bases, leaving 1 base of the junction unmatched. Germline V gives CDR1 SGHNT, CDR2 YYREEE (reference sequence). The CDR3 extends over 11 amino acids. CDR3 nucleotide sequence: TGTGCCAGCTCGGGGGGCTACGAGCAGTACTTC. This translates into CASSGGYEQYF.

The CDR3 nucleotides are TGTGCCAGTAGTACCCACTGGGACAGGAACACTGAAGCTTTCTTT. It codes for CASSTHWDRNTEAFF. The rearrangement links TRBV19 to TRBJ1-1; 7 nucleotides agree with TRBD1. The V segment lost 4 bases and the J segment 1 base; nucleotides outside the gene matches: 6. This CDR3 has 15 residues. The germline CDR1 and CDR2 sequences are LNHDA and SQIVND (reference sequence).

This sequence joins TRBV9 and TRBJ2-7; 9 nucleotides line up with TRBD2. Germline V gene data show CDR1 as SGDLS and CDR2 as YYNGEE. The CDR3 loop spans 14 amino acids. The junction had 6 bases not matched to a gene; V was cut back by 2 bases and J by 6 bases. The CDR3 spells CASSVLAGEGEQYF. Written as DNA, the CDR3 is TGTGCCAGCAGCGTTTTAGCGGGAGAAGGCGAGCAGTACTTC.

V usage is TRBV7-2 and J usage is TRBJ2-7, with 8 positions matching TRBD1. The length of the CDR3 is 15 residues. Trimming at V came to 5 bases and at J to 2 bases, leaving 8 bases not matched to a gene. Germline CDR1 SGHTA, CDR2 FQGNSA. The CDR3 region has the DNA TGTGCCAGCAGCCGCCGACAGGGGTCCCCCTACGAGCAGTACTTC. Translating it yields CASSRRQGSPYEQYF.

This clone was detected a few times. The chain couples TRBV6-6 to TRBJ1-1; D is unclear. Trimming left V 0 bases short and J 4 bases short, with 6 bases between. This CDR3 has 13 residues. CDR1 is MNHNY, CDR2 SVGAGI, per germline (reference sequence). The DNA for the CDR3 is TGTGCCAGCAGTTACTCCCCGGGCACTGAAGCTTTCTTT. It specifies CASSYSPGTEAFF.

The gene calls are TRBV7-9 and TRBJ1-2; D perhaps matches TRBD1 (5 bases). CDR1 and CDR2 from the germline V gene are SEHNR and FQNEAQ (reference sequence). This CDR3 region has 15 residues. Deletions cut 8 bases from V and 8 bases from J, with 24 bases between. The CDR3 reads CASAPRRGRALGYTF. CDR3 DNA sequence: TGTGCCAGCGCGCCCCGAAGGGGCAGGGCGTTGGGCTACACCTTC.

This clone showed up just a few times. The chain couples TRBV5-4 to TRBJ2-7; TRBD2 matches 9 bases. The germline V gene encodes CDR1 SGHNT and CDR2 YYREEE (reference sequence). The CDR3 sequence is 15 residues long. V dropped 3 bases and J dropped 5; count of bases not matched to a gene: 9. CDR3: CASSSLAGNLHEQYF. CDR3 nucleotide sequence: TGTGCCAGCAGCTCTCTAGCGGGAAACCTCCACGAGCAGTACTTC. Based on the CDR3 plus reference TRBV5-4 and TRBJ2-7, the full variable domain is ETGVTQSPTHLIKTRGQQVTLRCSSQSGHNTVSWYQQALGQGPQFIFQYYREEENGRGNFPPRFSGLQFPNYSSELNVNALELDDSALYLCASSSLAGNLHEQYFGPGTRLTVT.

This clone has a single count. The chain combines TRBV9 with TRBJ2-5; 7 bases fit TRBD2. The length of the CDR3 is 16 residues. The trim removed 0 bases at V and 0 bases at J, leaving 5 bases unmatched. Germline V gene lookup returns CDR1 SGDLS and CDR2 YYNGEE. CDR3 nucleotides: TGTGCCAGCAGCGTAGGGGGAGGGGCGTACCAAGAGACCCAGTACTTC. Amino acid sequence: CASSVGGGAYQETQYF.

The CDR3 nucleotides read TGTGCCAGTAGTACCCCCCGGGAGGGGACTGAAGCTTTCTTT. Protein: CASSTPREGTEAFF. The chain joins TRBV19 to TRBJ1-1; the D gene is possibly TRBD1 (5 bases). V was trimmed by 4 bases and J by 5 bases, leaving 14 bases between them. The CDR3 extends over 14 amino acids. Germline assignment: CDR1 LNHDA and CDR2 SQIVND (reference sequence).

The chain uses TRBV6-4 and TRBJ2-3; 13 positions match TRBD2. The germline V gene encodes CDR1 MRHNA and CDR2 SNTAGT. The J segment lost 5 bases and the V segment lost 5 bases, leaving 16 bases of the junction unmatched. The CDR3 runs 19 residues. CDR3 sequence: CASSHPTPGTSGNLDTQYF. CDR3 nucleotide sequence: TGTGCCAGCAGTCACCCAACCCCCGGGACTAGCGGGAATTTAGATACGCAGTATTTT.

Only one count was recorded for this clone. V usage is TRBV6-6 and J usage is TRBJ2-1; TRBD2 is a possible D gene (5 bases). V dropped 7 bases and J dropped 9 bases, with 16 bases sitting between them. Germline assignment: CDR1 MNHNY and CDR2 SVGAGI (reference sequence). The CDR3 has 13 residues. CDR3: CASIRTLEGEQFF. As DNA, the CDR3 is TGTGCCAGCATAAGGACGCTCGAGGGTGAGCAGTTCTTC.

The chain uses TRBV4-1 and TRBJ1-6; D possibly corresponds to TRBD1 (5 bases). Trimming removed 1 base from V and 7 bases from J, with 14 bases in between. CDR1 and CDR2 from the germline V gene are MGHRA and YSYEKL. This CDR3 has 16 amino acids. The CDR3 loop is CASSQAPSWGNSPLHF. The DNA of the CDR3 is TGCGCCAGCAGCCAAGCCCCGAGCTGGGGCAATTCACCCCTCCACTTT.

The J gene is TRBJ2-5, the V gene TRBV5-1, with D perhaps matching TRBD1 (6 bases). CDR1 and CDR2 from the germline V gene are SGHRS and YFSETQ. Trimming cost V 0 bases and J 1 base, with 16 bases left between them. The CDR3 runs 17 residues. CDR3 coding DNA: TGCGCCAGCAGCTTGGCCGGATCGACAGGTCTCCAAGAGACCCAGTACTTC. Its translation: CASSLAGSTGLQETQYF. Based on the CDR3 plus reference TRBV5-1 and TRBJ2-5, the full variable domain is KAGVTQTPRYLIKTRGQQVTLSCSPISGHRSVSWYQQTPGQGLQFLFEYFSETQRNKGNFPGRFSGRQFSNSRSEMNVSTLELGDSALYLCASSLAGSTGLQETQYFGPGTRLLVL.

The gene calls are TRBV19 and TRBJ2-3, with 9 positions matching TRBD2. J was trimmed by 5 bases and V by 5 bases; bases with no gene match: 8. This CDR3 region has 15 residues. Germline CDR1 LNHDA, CDR2 SQIVND (reference sequence). The DNA for the CDR3 is TGTGCCAGTAGTTATAGCGGGAGTTTTATAGATACGCAGTATTTT. Its protein is CASSYSGSFIDTQYF.

This clone was observed a single time. This rearrangement joins TRBV27 to TRBJ1-1; 7 bases map to TRBD1. The V gene's germline CDR1 is MNHEY and CDR2 SMNVEV (reference sequence). This CDR3 has 15 residues. V shed 8 bases and J 4 bases; nucleotides not matched to a gene: 13. In nucleotides, the CDR3 is TGTGCCAGCGCATTATCGACAGGGAAGGGCACTGAAGCTTTCTTT. This codes for CASALSTGKGTEAFF.

The V and J genes are TRBV11-2 and TRBJ2-6; no reliable D call. CDR3 length equals 14 residues. In germline, CDR1 is SGHAT, CDR2 FQNNGV. Trimming cost V 2 bases and J 4 bases, with 6 bases left between them. CDR3 sequence (DNA): TGTGCCAGCAGCTTAACACCCGGGGCCAACGTCCTGACTTTC. Protein sequence: CASSLTPGANVLTF.

V usage is TRBV28 and J usage is TRBJ1-6, with TRBD1 matching over 9 bases. V trimming: 5 bases; J trimming: 11 bases; junction bases outside the gene matches: 4. The CDR3 extends over 13 amino acids. The V gene's germline CDR1 is MDHEN and CDR2 SYDVKM. The CDR3 sequence is CASSGTGSTPLHF. The CDR3 DNA is TGTGCCAGCAGTGGGACAGGGTCTACACCCCTCCACTTT.

The rearrangement links TRBV29-1 to TRBJ1-2, with D possibly being TRBD1 (5 bases). The germline V gene has CDR1 SQVTM and CDR2 ANQGSEA. The length of the CDR3 is 13 residues. The germline V and J ends were trimmed by 6 bases and 7 bases, with 18 bases remaining between them. CDR3 sequence (DNA): TGCAGCGTGGCCGGGACGGGGGGATTTGGCTACACCTTC. Translation gives CSVAGTGGFGYTF.

The chain employs TRBV10-1 and TRBJ1-2, with 8 bases lining up with TRBD1. This CDR3 is 15 amino acids long. The V and J ends lost 6 bases and 3 bases, in that order; junction bases with no gene match: 9. The germline V gene encodes CDR1 WNHNN and CDR2 SYGVQD (reference sequence). The CDR3 region is CASRDRVLNYYGYTF. The CDR3 DNA is TGCGCCAGCAGGGACAGGGTATTAAATTACTATGGCTACACCTTC.

This chain connects TRBV25-1 to TRBJ1-1; TRBD1 agrees at 7 bases. The J segment lost 0 bases and the V segment lost 2 bases, leaving 9 bases of the junction unmatched. Looked up from germline, CDR1 is MGHDK and CDR2 is SYGVNS. This CDR3 comprises 17 residues. The DNA for the CDR3 is TGTGCCAGCAGTGAACTCCGGACAGGCCTAATGAACACTGAAGCTTTCTTT. Residues: CASSELRTGLMNTEAFF.

The V and J genes are TRBV5-1 and TRBJ2-3; the match to TRBD2 covers 12 bases. Germline V gene lookup returns CDR1 SGHRS and CDR2 YFSETQ. The CDR3 spans 16 residues. The J segment lost 6 bases and the V segment lost 0 bases, leaving 5 bases of the junction unmatched. The CDR3 sequence is CASSLETSGRSDTQYF. The CDR3 DNA sequence: TGCGCCAGCAGCTTGGAAACTAGCGGGAGGTCGGATACGCAGTATTTT.

CDR3 DNA sequence: TGTGCCAGCCGGGCTAGCGGGAGTACGGAGTTCTTC. It specifies CASRASGSTEFF. The chain is built from TRBV18 and TRBJ2-1, with 10 bases fitting TRBD2. Germline CDR1 and CDR2: KGHSH and LQKENI. This CDR3 spans 12 amino acids. After removal of 8 bases from V and 14 bases from J, the junction contained 9 bases not matched to a gene.

This clone is a singleton in its sample. The rearrangement joins TRBV6-1 to TRBJ2-1; 11 nucleotides align to TRBD2. V was clipped by 4 bases and J by 7 bases; unmatched bases: 3. Germline V gene lookup returns CDR1 MNHNS and CDR2 SASEGT. CDR3 size: 14 residues. CDR3 loop: CASSASGGSNEQFF. The CDR3 DNA reads TGTGCCAGCAGTGCTAGCGGGGGGAGTAATGAGCAGTTCTTC.

The chain combines TRBV5-4 with TRBJ2-7; 10 positions agree with TRBD2. This CDR3 comprises 14 residues. V dropped 4 bases and J dropped 0; count of bases not matched to a gene: 1. Germline assignment: CDR1 SGHNT and CDR2 YYREEE (reference sequence). The CDR3 bases are TGTGCCAGCAGCCCTAGCGGGGGCTCCTACGAGCAGTACTTC. This gives the protein CASSPSGGSYEQYF.

This chain connects TRBV7-8 to TRBJ1-5; D perhaps matches TRBD1 (5 bases). The CDR3 sequence is 14 residues long. Germline V CDR1 and CDR2: SGHVS, FQNEAQ. V lost 0 bases and J lost 4, with 7 bases in between. The CDR3, as DNA: TGTGCCAGCAGCTTAGCAGGGGCGAATCAGCCCCAGCATTTT. Translated, it gives CASSLAGANQPQHF. Drawing the rest from reference TRBV7-8 and TRBJ1-5, the complete variable domain is GAGVSQSPRYKVAKRGQDVALRCDPISGHVSLFWYQQALGQGPEFLTYFQNEAQLDKSGLPSDRFFAERPEGSVSTLKIQRTQQEDSAVYLCASSLAGANQPQHFGDGTRLSIL.

V is TRBV7-7 and J is TRBJ2-5; 12 bases match TRBD1. Looked up from germline, CDR1 is SSHAT and CDR2 is FNYEAQ (reference sequence). This CDR3 is built from 13 residues. CDR3 DNA: TGTGCTAGCGGGACAGGGGGCGCAGAGACCCAGTACTTC. Amino acid sequence: CASGTGGAETQYF.

The chain combines TRBV19 with TRBJ1-1, with 8 positions matching TRBD1. With V trimmed by 6 bases and J by 1 base, 13 bases remained unmatched. Germline lookup yields CDR1 LNHDA and CDR2 SQIVND (reference sequence). CDR3 length: 17 amino acids. The CDR3 DNA follows: TGTGCCAGTAGCCCGACCCGACAGGGGCGACCGAACACTGAAGCTTTCTTT. Its translation: CASSPTRQGRPNTEAFF. Drawing the rest from reference TRBV19 and TRBJ1-1, the complete variable domain is DGGITQSPKYLFRKEGQNVTLSCEQNLNHDAMYWYRQDPGQGLRLIYYSQIVNDFQKGDIAEGYSVSREKKESFPLTVTSAQKNPTAFYLCASSPTRQGRPNTEAFFGQGTRLTVV.

This clone has just one count. The chain employs TRBV7-8 and TRBJ1-1; D might be TRBD1 (5 bases). This CDR3 region has 15 residues. Germline V CDR1 and CDR2: SGHVS, FQNEAQ. The germline V and J ends were trimmed by 0 bases and 1 base, with 9 bases remaining between them. The CDR3 loop is CASSLARTSNTEAFF. The CDR3 bases are TGTGCCAGCAGCTTAGCTCGGACATCGAACACTGAAGCTTTCTTT.

The chain employs TRBV25-1 and TRBJ2-7; 8 bases are shared with TRBD1. CDR3 length equals 16 residues. In germline, CDR1 is MGHDK, CDR2 SYGVNS. Unmatched junction bases numbered 13, after V lost 6 bases and J lost 3 bases. The CDR3 is CASSLTGQGSYYEQYF. CDR3 DNA: TGTGCCAGCAGCCTGACCGGACAGGGTTCATACTACGAGCAGTACTTC.

The chain carries TRBV5-5 and TRBJ1-2; possible D gene TRBD1, 6 bases. The CDR3 has 15 amino acids. The germline V and J ends were trimmed by 0 bases and 7 bases, with 16 bases remaining between them. The germline gives CDR1 SGHKS, CDR2 YYEKEE (reference sequence). In DNA form, the CDR3 reads TGTGCCAGCAGCTTGGCCTTCAGGGGTAGTCGTGGCTACACCTTC. Its protein product is CASSLAFRGSRGYTF. Supplemented by reference TRBV5-5 and TRBJ1-2, the full variable domain reads DAGVTQSPTHLIKTRGQQVTLRCSPISGHKSVSWYQQVLGQGPQFIFQYYEKEERGRGNFPDRFSARQFPNYSSELNVNALLLGDSALYLCASSLAFRGSRGYTFGSGTRLTVV.

The V and J genes are TRBV9 and TRBJ1-5; TRBD1 matches 9 bases. Per germline, CDR1 SGDLS and CDR2 YYNGEE. Germline trimming cut 3 bases from V and 6 bases from J; bases unmatched to any gene: 7. This CDR3 is built from 15 residues. The CDR3 spells CASSEQGAEGQPQHF. Here the CDR3 DNA reads TGTGCCAGCAGCGAACAGGGGGCTGAAGGTCAGCCCCAGCATTTT.